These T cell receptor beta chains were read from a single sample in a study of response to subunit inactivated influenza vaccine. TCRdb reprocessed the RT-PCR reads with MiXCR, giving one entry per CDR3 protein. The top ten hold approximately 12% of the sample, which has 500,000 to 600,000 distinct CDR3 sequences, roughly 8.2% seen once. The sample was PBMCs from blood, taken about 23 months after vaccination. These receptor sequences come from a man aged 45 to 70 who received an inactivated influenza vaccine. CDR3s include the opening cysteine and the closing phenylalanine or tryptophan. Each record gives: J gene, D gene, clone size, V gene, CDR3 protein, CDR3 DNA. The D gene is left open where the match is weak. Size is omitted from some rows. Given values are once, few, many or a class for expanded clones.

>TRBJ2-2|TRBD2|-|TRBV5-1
CASSLKALAGAGELFF
TGCGCCAGCAGCTTAAAGGCACTAGCGGGTGCCGGGGAGCTGTTTTTT
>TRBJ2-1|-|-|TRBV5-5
CASGAGHLCSEQFF
TGTGCCAGCGGCGCCGGGCACCTCTGCAGTGAGCAGTTCTTC
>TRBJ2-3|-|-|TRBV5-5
CASSPLQRTDTQYF
TGTGCCAGCAGCCCTCTCCAGCGGACAGATACGCAGTATTTT
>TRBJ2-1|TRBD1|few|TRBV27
CASSTPRDSLYNEQFF
TGTGCCAGCAGTACCCCCCGGGACAGTCTCTACAATGAGCAGTTCTTC
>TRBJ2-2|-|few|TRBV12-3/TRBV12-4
CASRPWTGTGELFF
TGTGCCAGCAGACCATGGACGGGCACCGGGGAGCTGTTTTTT
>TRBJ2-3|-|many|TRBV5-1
CASKDPSSTDTQYF
TGCGCCAGCAAGGACCCCTCAAGCACAGATACGCAGTATTTT
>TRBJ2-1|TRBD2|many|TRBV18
CASSPGLADYNEQFF
TGTGCCAGCTCACCCGGGCTAGCGGATTACAATGAGCAGTTCTTC
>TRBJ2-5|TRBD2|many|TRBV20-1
CSARKVAGVWETQYF
TGCAGTGCTAGGAAGGTAGCGGGAGTGTGGGAGACCCAGTACTTC
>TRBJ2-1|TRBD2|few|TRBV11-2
CASSLERGLAGGPINEQFF
TGTGCCAGCAGCTTAGAGAGGGGACTAGCGGGGGGGCCGATTAATGAGCAGTTCTTC
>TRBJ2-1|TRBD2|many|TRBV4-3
CASSQDSSGPLPYEQFF
TGCGCCAGCAGCCAAGACTCTAGCGGGCCCTTACCTTATGAGCAGTTCTTC
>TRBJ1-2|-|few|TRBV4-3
CASSQASTAANYGYTF
TGCGCCAGCAGCCAAGCCAGCACTGCAGCTAACTATGGCTACACCTTC
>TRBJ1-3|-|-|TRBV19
CASQQDHSGNTIYF
TGTGCCAGCCAACAGGACCACTCTGGAAACACCATATATTTT
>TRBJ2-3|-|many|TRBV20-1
CSAHAFTDTQYF
TGCAGTGCTCACGCGTTCACAGATACGCAGTATTTT
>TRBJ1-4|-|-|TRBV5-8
CASSYQSFQLFF
TGTGCCAGCAGCTACCAATCTTTTCAACTGTTTTTT
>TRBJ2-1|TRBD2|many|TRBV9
CASSGTSGSDNEQFF
TGTGCCAGCAGCGGGACTAGCGGGAGTGACAATGAGCAGTTCTTC
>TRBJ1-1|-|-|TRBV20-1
CSAHRALAFF
TGCAGTGCACACAGGGCGTTGGCTTTCTTT
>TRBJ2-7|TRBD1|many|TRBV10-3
CAISTDRAGEQYF
TGTGCCATCAGCACCGACAGGGCGGGTGAGCAGTACTTC
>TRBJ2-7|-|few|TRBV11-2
CASSLAPQGLREQYF
TGTGCCAGCAGCTTAGCCCCCCAAGGACTAAGAGAGCAGTACTTC
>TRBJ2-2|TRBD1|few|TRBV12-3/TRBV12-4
CASSLAFGTDYTGELFF
TGTGCCAGCAGTTTAGCGTTCGGGACAGACTACACCGGGGAGCTGTTTTTT
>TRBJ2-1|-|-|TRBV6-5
CASSYTDSNEQFF
TGTGCCAGCAGTTACACGGACAGCAATGAGCAGTTCTTC
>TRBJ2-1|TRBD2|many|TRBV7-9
CASSLSGLAGVGNEQFF
TGTGCCAGCAGCTTATCCGGACTAGCGGGAGTAGGAAATGAGCAGTTCTTC
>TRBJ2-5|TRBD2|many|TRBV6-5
CASSSPTGGETQYF
TGTGCCAGCAGTTCCCCGACGGGAGGCGAGACCCAGTACTTC
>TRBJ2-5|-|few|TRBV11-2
CASSLGFAQETQYF
TGTGCCAGCAGCTTAGGTTTCGCCCAAGAGACCCAGTACTTC
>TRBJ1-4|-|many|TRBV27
CASSLGRGTEKLFF
TGTGCCAGCAGTTTAGGTCGTGGGACTGAAAAACTGTTTTTT
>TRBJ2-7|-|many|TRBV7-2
CASSSLSYEQYF
TGTGCCAGCAGCTCGCTCTCCTACGAGCAGTACTTC
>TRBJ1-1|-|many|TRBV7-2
CASSPSYTNTEAFF
TGTGCCAGCAGCCCTTCATATACGAACACTGAAGCTTTCTTT
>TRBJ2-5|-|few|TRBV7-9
CASDGQETQYF
TGTGCCAGCGATGGCCAAGAGACCCAGTACTTC
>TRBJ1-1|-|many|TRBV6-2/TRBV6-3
CASSPGQRGAFF
TGTGCCAGTTCGCCAGGACAGCGCGGAGCTTTCTTT
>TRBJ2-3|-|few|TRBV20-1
CSARNRLWGTDTQYF
TGCAGTGCTAGAAACAGGCTATGGGGCACAGATACGCAGTATTTT
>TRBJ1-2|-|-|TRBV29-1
CSVVAVGGYTF
TGCAGCGTTGTCGCCGTTGGAGGCTACACCTTC
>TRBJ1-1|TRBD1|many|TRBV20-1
CSARKNRGRTEAFF
TGCAGTGCTAGAAAAAACAGGGGGCGGACTGAAGCTTTCTTT
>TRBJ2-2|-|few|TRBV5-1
CASSSVEVANTGELFF
TGCGCCAGCAGCTCGGTGGAGGTAGCGAACACCGGGGAGCTGTTTTTT
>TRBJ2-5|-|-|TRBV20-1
CSARAGPAETQYF
TGCAGTGCCCGGGCTGGGCCAGCAGAGACCCAGTACTTC
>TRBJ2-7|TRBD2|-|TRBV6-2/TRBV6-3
CASSYLGGVYEQYF
TGTGCCAGCAGTTATCTGGGAGGGGTCTACGAGCAGTACTTC
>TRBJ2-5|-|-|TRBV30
CAWKPGTQQETQYF
TGTGCCTGGAAACCCGGGACACAACAAGAGACCCAGTACTTC
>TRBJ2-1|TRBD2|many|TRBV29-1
CSVVDSGSGRDNEQFF
TGCAGCGTTGTGGATTCGGGAAGCGGGAGGGACAATGAGCAGTTCTTC
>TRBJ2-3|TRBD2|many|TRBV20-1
CSARVLAATPDTQYF
TGCAGTGCTAGAGTACTAGCGGCAACTCCAGATACGCAGTATTTT
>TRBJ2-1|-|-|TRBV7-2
CASSRGLRSNEQFF
TGTGCCAGCAGCCGAGGACTCAGGAGCAATGAGCAGTTCTTC
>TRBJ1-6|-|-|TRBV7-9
CASSSGYSPLHF
TGTGCCAGCAGCTCGGGTTATTCACCCCTCCACTTT
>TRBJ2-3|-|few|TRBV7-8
CASSPRPLSTFTQYF
TGTGCCAGCAGCCCCCGACCTTTGAGCACATTCACGCAGTATTTT
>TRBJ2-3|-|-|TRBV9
CASSNPLALADTQYF
TGTGCCAGCAGCAACCCCCTAGCGTTGGCAGATACGCAGTATTTT
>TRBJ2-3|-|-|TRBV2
CASGIMGRDTQYF
TGTGCCAGTGGGATAATGGGCCGGGATACGCAGTATTTT
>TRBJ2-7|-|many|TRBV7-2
CASSFADSYEQYF
TGTGCCAGCAGCTTCGCAGACTCCTACGAGCAGTACTTC
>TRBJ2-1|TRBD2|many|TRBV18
CASSPWGGRNEQFF
TGTGCCAGCTCACCATGGGGCGGGAGGAATGAGCAGTTCTTC
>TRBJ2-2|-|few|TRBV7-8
CASSLASAGRGELFF
TGTGCCAGCAGCTTAGCGTCGGCAGGGCGCGGGGAGCTGTTTTTT
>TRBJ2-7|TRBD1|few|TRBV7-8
CASSDPGQGDEQYF
TGTGCCAGCAGCGACCCGGGACAGGGGGACGAGCAGTACTTC